Described below is a single TCR beta chain sequence and its context. The antigen is not known. Replicate sorted-subset PCRs were loaded with roughly 190 ng DNA, 30,000 to 35,000 T cell genomes. Profiled with immunoSEQ multiplex PCR; TCRdb holds only in-frame clones, not every one. The sample shows 2 million to 2.5 million clones, approximately 93% of them seen only once. These data come from a study of shared clonotypes between healthy human individuals. Adult Caucasians living in Nashville, Tennessee made up all of the donors. The authors divided CD4+ cells into CD45RA+ naive and CD45RA-negative memory subsets. V was clipped by 7 bases and J by 4 bases, with 13 bases between them. The CDR3 has 13 amino acids. The V gene's germline CDR1 is MNHNS and CDR2 SASEGT. Findings and caveats of the study: When naive CD4 clonotypes were compared across a few donors, 4% to 5.5% were shared.

The sequence was obtained from a man aged 18 to 35 in good health. Some clones in this sample may be carry-over from other donors' samples. The source material was naive CD4+ T cells from PBMCs. Subset reported: CD45RA+ positively selected. The chain joins TRBV6-1 to TRBJ1-1; possibly TRBD1 for D (5 bases). CDR3 protein: CASTTPGGTEAFF. In nucleotides, the CDR3 is TGTGCCAGCACCACCCCCGGGGGCACTGAAGCTTTCTTT.